These T cell receptor beta chains were read from a single sample in a study of cytomegalovirus exposure and HLA in healthy donors. The method was immunoSEQ multiplex PCR; TCRdb's version includes in-frame clones alone and lacks a portion of them. The table includes 100,000 to 150,000 clones, approximately 80% detected once. The specimen was PBMCs. These receptors all stem from a woman under 30 in good health and CMV-seronegative. Both conserved end residues are part of each CDR3. The D gene is left open where the match is weak. Rows give clone size only sometimes, using once, few, many, or a class for an expanded clone.

CDR3nt	CDR3aa	d_gene	v_gene	j_gene	abundance
TGTGCCAGCAGCCCGACACCACACACTGGCAATGAGCAGTTCTTC	CASSPTPHTGNEQFF	.	TRBV7-8	TRBJ2-1	.
TGTGCCAGCAGTGATCCCTTCGCCCCATTCCAGACCTTC	CASSDPFAPFQTF	.	TRBV6-1	TRBJ1-2	once
TGTGCCAGCACCCCCCAAACGCACGGAGGGCCCCAGCATTTT	CASTPQTHGGPQHF	.	TRBV2	TRBJ1-5	.
TGTGCCAGCAGTTACGAGCCGAGCTCCTACGAGCAGTACTTC	CASSYEPSSYEQYF	.	TRBV6-6	TRBJ2-7	.
TGTGCCAGCAGCCCGACTAGCGGGGGGACATATGAGCAGTTCTTC	CASSPTSGGTYEQFF	TRBD2	TRBV14	TRBJ2-1	.
TGTGCCAGCAGCCCGGGACTCCTCAATGAGCAGTTCTTC	CASSPGLLNEQFF	.	TRBV7-7	TRBJ2-1	.
TGTGCAAGTCGCCTACTCGAAGAGACCCAGTACTTC	CASRLLEETQYF	.	TRBV12-2	TRBJ2-5	.
TGTGCCAGCAGCAGCGGGACAGGGAATAACAATCAGCCCCAGCATTTT	CASSSGTGNNNQPQHF	TRBD1	TRBV5-8	TRBJ1-5	.
TGCAGCGTTGAAAAGGGACAGGGTCATGGCTACACCTTC	CSVEKGQGHGYTF	TRBD1	TRBV29-1	TRBJ1-2	.
TGTGCCTGGAGTTGGACAGGGGGAGCCTACGAGCAGTACTTC	CAWSWTGGAYEQYF	TRBD1	TRBV30	TRBJ2-7	.
TGTGCCTGGAGTTTGGGCGGGTCCGGGTTGGGGCAGTTCTTC	CAWSLGGSGLGQFF	.	TRBV30	TRBJ2-1	few
TGCAGTGGGGGACTAGTAGGCGAGCAGTACTTC	CSGGLVGEQYF	TRBD2	TRBV20-1	TRBJ2-7	.
TGTGCCAGCACCCCCTACGACCGACAGGCCTCGGTCCTGACTTTC	CASTPYDRQASVLTF	.	TRBV5-6	TRBJ2-6	few
TGTGCCAGCAGTTACGCAGCGGGGCTGACCAATGAGCAGTTCTTC	CASSYAAGLTNEQFF	TRBD2	TRBV6-5	TRBJ2-1	.
TGCGCCAGCAGCCCCTCTAGCGCCCGCCCCCAGACCCAGTACTTC	CASSPSSARPQTQYF	.	TRBV4-1	TRBJ2-5	few
TGTGCCAGCACCCGAGGAGGGCGAGACTACACCTTC	CASTRGGRDYTF	.	TRBV5-8	TRBJ1-2	.
TGTGCCACCAGCAGGGGAGGACTAGCAACCTACGAGCAGTACTTC	CATSRGGLATYEQYF	TRBD2	TRBV15	TRBJ2-7	once
TGCGCCAGCAGCCAAGAGGGGAGAGACACAGATACGCAGTATTTT	CASSQEGRDTDTQYF	.	TRBV4-1	TRBJ2-3	once
TGTGCCAGCAGTCAGGGGGGTGGAGTAGCTTTCTTT	CASSQGGGVAFF	TRBD1	TRBV6-5	TRBJ1-1	.
TGTGCCAGCAGCTTTGAAGCGAAGACCCAGTACTTC	CASSFEAKTQYF	.	TRBV7-9	TRBJ2-5	.
TGTGCCAGCAGCCGCGGGGGGAGATTCGGCAATCAGCCCCAGCATTTT	CASSRGGRFGNQPQHF	.	TRBV27	TRBJ1-5	.
TGTGCCACCCAAACATATAGGGGGTACACAGATACGCAGTATTTT	CATQTYRGYTDTQYF	.	TRBV6-5	TRBJ2-3	.
TGTGCCAGCAGTGAGGGCAGCGGGATAGGAAATGAGCGGTTCTTC	CASSEGSGIGNERFF	TRBD2	TRBV2	TRBJ2-1	.
TGTGCCAGCAGTGACTCGATCCACTCGGGGGGCAGCTATGGCTACACCTTC	CASSDSIHSGGSYGYTF	.	TRBV6-4	TRBJ1-2	.
TGTGCCAGCAGTCGGACAGGCTTCCCCACTGAAGCTTTCTTT	CASSRTGFPTEAFF	TRBD1	TRBV6-6	TRBJ1-1	.
TGCGCCAGCAGGCGGGCTGGAGACACTGAAGCTTTCTTT	CASRRAGDTEAFF	.	TRBV5-1	TRBJ1-1	.
TGTGCCAGCAGTGTGGACAGGGGAAACACTGAAGCTTTCTTT	CASSVDRGNTEAFF	TRBD1	TRBV2	TRBJ1-1	.
TGTGCCAGCAGTAAAACGCCCTTCAGTAACTATGGCTACACCTTC	CASSKTPFSNYGYTF	.	TRBV6-5	TRBJ1-2	.
TGTGCCACCGTCCGGGACACCCAAGAGACCCAGTACTTC	CATVRDTQETQYF	.	TRBV10-3	TRBJ2-5	.
TGTGCCAGCAGTGAAAGGCGGAGAGCCCTCTCCTACGAGCAGTACTTC	CASSERRRALSYEQYF	.	TRBV2	TRBJ2-7	.
TGCAGCGTAGAAAACAGGAGGACTAGCGGGAGGCGCACCACAGATACGCAGTATTTT	CSVENRRTSGRRTTDTQYF	TRBD2	TRBV29-1	TRBJ2-3	.
TGCAGCGCCTACCGACTGGACAGCCCGAACACTGAAGCTTTCTTT	CSAYRLDSPNTEAFF	.	TRBV29-1	TRBJ1-1	few
TGTGCCAGCAGCTCCACGGGACAGGGGGCTTCTGAAGCTTTCTTT	CASSSTGQGASEAFF	TRBD1	TRBV7-2	TRBJ1-1	.
TGTGCCAGCAGCCCCGGGACTAGCGGGAGAAGGCCCTACGAGCAGTACTTC	CASSPGTSGRRPYEQYF	TRBD2	TRBV13	TRBJ2-7	.
TGTGCCAGCAGCCCTCGTAACTATGGCTACACCTTC	CASSPRNYGYTF	.	TRBV5-6	TRBJ1-2	.
TGCGCCAGCAGCTTCGAATCGGGGTACGGCTATGGCTACACCTTC	CASSFESGYGYGYTF	.	TRBV5-1	TRBJ1-2	.
TGTGCCAGCAGCTTGTCGGGACTAGCGGGAGTACCGTTCTTC	CASSLSGLAGVPFF	TRBD2	TRBV7-9	TRBJ2-1	.
TGCGCCAGCAGTCACCAGGACCAAGAGACCCAGTACTTC	CASSHQDQETQYF	.	TRBV23-1	TRBJ2-5	.
TGCGCCAGCAGCTTGGGGCAGGGCGGCGGCTACACCTTC	CASSLGQGGGYTF	.	TRBV5-1	TRBJ1-2	.